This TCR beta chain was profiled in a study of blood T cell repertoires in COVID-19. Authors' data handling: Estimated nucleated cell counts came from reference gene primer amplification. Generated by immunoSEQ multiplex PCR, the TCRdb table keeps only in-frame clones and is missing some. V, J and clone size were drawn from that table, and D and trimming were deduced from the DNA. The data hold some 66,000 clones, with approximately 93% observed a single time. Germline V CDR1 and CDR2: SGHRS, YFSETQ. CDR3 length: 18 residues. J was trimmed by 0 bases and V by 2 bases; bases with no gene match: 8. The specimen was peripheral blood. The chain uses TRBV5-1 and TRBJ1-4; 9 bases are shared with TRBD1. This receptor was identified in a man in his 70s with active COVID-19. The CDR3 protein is CASSFKTGGSATNEKLFF. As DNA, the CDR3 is TGCGCCAGCAGCTTCAAGACAGGGGGATCCGCAACTAATGAAAAACTGTTTTTT.